These 22 T cell receptor beta chains originate from one sample sequenced in a study of blood T cell repertoires in COVID-19. Generated by immunoSEQ multiplex PCR, the TCRdb table keeps only in-frame clones and is missing some. The data hold roughly 190,000 clones, with around 83% observed a single time. The sample consisted of peripheral blood. All receptors come from a man over 45 with active or convalescent COVID-19.

The chain is built from TRBV15 and TRBJ1-2, with D perhaps matching TRBD1 (5 bases). This CDR3 is built from 14 residues. Trimming stripped 1 base from V and 8 bases from J, with 14 bases between. CDR1 is LNHNV and CDR2 is YYDKDF in the germline V gene (reference sequence). The CDR3 region is CATSRVGQGEGYTF. The CDR3 nucleotides read TGTGCCACCAGCAGAGTGGGGCAGGGCGAGGGCTACACCTTC.

The chain combines TRBV5-1 with TRBJ1-3; TRBD1 might be the D (6 bases). The CDR3 consists of 15 residues. Trimming left V 1 base short and J 4 bases short, with 12 bases between. CDR1 is SGHRS and CDR2 is YFSETQ in the germline V gene. Here the CDR3 reads CASSLYREGGNTIYF. The CDR3 DNA follows: TGCGCCAGCAGCTTGTACAGGGAAGGAGGAAACACCATATATTTT.

The chain is built from TRBV7-3 and TRBJ2-7, with 9 bases identical to TRBD1. CDR1 and CDR2 (germline): SGHTA, FQGTGA. The CDR3 has 14 residues. V lost 5 bases, J lost 5 bases, and 7 bases stayed unmatched. The CDR3 nucleotides are TGTGCCAGCAGCCCCGACAGGGGGAGTCACGAGCAGTACTTC. It is translated as CASSPDRGSHEQYF.

This clone has more than one count but fewer than ten. J is TRBJ1-2 and V is TRBV19, with a tentative D call TRBD1 (6 bases). CDR3 length equals 12 residues. With 3 bases removed from V and 8 bases from J, the gap between germline ends came to 10 bases. Germline CDR1 reads LNHDA; CDR2 reads SQIVND (reference sequence). The CDR3 DNA sequence: TGTGCCAGTAGTATCAGGGGCGGGGGCTACACCTTC. It encodes CASSIRGGGYTF.

Concerning this clone itself: Other DNA variants within this sample encode the same CDR3. This chain joins TRBV7-2 and TRBJ2-5; 9 positions agree with TRBD2. J gave up 3 bases and V 2 bases, and 4 bases lay outside the gene matches. The CDR3 loop spans 15 amino acids. CDR1 and CDR2 (germline): SGHTA, FQGNSA. CDR3 bases: TGTGCCAGCAGCTTAATGGCGGGAGGGGAAGAGACCCAGTACTTC. Translated: CASSLMAGGEETQYF.

The CDR3 DNA is TGTGCCAGCAGCTCGCCTAAGCAGGGCGTCACAGATACGCAGTATTTT. Translating it yields CASSSPKQGVTDTQYF. V usage is TRBV5-4 and J usage is TRBJ2-3, with a possible D match to TRBD1 (5 bases). CDR1 is SGHNT, CDR2 YYREEE, per germline (reference sequence). There are 16 residues in the CDR3. Trimming pared 3 bases from V and 2 bases from J, leaving 16 bases between.

The chain recombines TRBV12-3 or TRBV12-4 with TRBJ1-1, with TRBD1 matching over 8 bases. The CDR3 runs 12 residues. Unmatched junction bases numbered 3, after V lost 1 base and J lost 11 bases. The CDR3 protein is CASSLVDRAAFF. In DNA, the CDR3 is TGTGCCAGCAGTTTAGTGGACAGGGCGGCTTTCTTT.

The chain combines TRBV28 with TRBJ1-5, with TRBD1 matching 9 bases. The CDR3 is 15 amino acids. The germline V gene encodes CDR1 MDHEN and CDR2 SYDVKM. The V segment lost 6 bases and the J segment 5 bases; nucleotides outside the gene matches: 8. The CDR3 sequence: CASSWDREEYQPQHF. The DNA for the CDR3 is TGTGCCAGCAGCTGGGACAGGGAAGAGTATCAGCCCCAGCATTTT.

The chain has TRBV18 and TRBJ1-2; the D gene is possibly TRBD1 (5 bases). The CDR3 totals 16 residues. The V gene lost 0 bases and the J gene lost 0 bases, with 11 bases spanning the gap. CDR1 KGHSH and CDR2 LQKENI come from the germline V gene. The CDR3 DNA reads as TGTGCCAGCTCACCACCCCGACAGATTACTAACTATGGCTACACCTTC. It is translated as CASSPPRQITNYGYTF.

This chain uses TRBV6-5 with TRBJ2-2; no definite D call. V was trimmed by 8 bases and J by 4 bases, leaving 11 bases between them. Germline CDR1 reads MNHEY; CDR2 reads SVGAGI. The length of the CDR3 is 13 residues. The CDR3 here is CASSSLFTGELFF. The CDR3 nucleotides are TGTGCCAGCTCAAGCCTTTTCACCGGGGAGCTGTTTTTT.

V is TRBV18 and J is TRBJ2-7, with 8 bases aligning to TRBD2. Germline CDR1 and CDR2: KGHSH and LQKENI. V lost 3 bases, J lost 2 bases, and 12 bases stayed unmatched. This CDR3 region has 17 residues. Here the CDR3 reads CASSPTPGGSGTYEQYF. The CDR3 nucleotides are TGTGCCAGCTCACCGACCCCCGGAGGTAGCGGGACCTACGAGCAGTACTTC.

This clone occurred a few times. V gene TRBV19 combines with J gene TRBJ1-1; D unresolved. The germline V gene has CDR1 LNHDA and CDR2 SQIVND (reference sequence). The V and J ends lost 6 bases and 1 base respectively, with 9 bases between them. The CDR3 has 13 amino acids. CDR3 loop: CASRELQNTEAFF. The CDR3 DNA reads TGTGCCAGTAGAGAACTCCAGAACACTGAAGCTTTCTTT.

The chain links TRBV9 to TRBJ1-3; D might be TRBD1 (6 bases). The germline gives CDR1 SGDLS, CDR2 YYNGEE. This CDR3 contains 16 residues. V lost 4 bases to trimming and J lost 0 bases, with 14 bases between them. The CDR3 DNA reads as TGTGCCAGCAGCCAAGGACAGATGCCCTCTGGAAACACCATATATTTT. This gives the protein CASSQGQMPSGNTIYF. Drawing the rest from reference TRBV9 and TRBJ1-3, the complete variable domain is DSGVTQTPKHLITATGQRVTLRCSPRSGDLSVYWYQQSLDQGLQFLIQYYNGEERAKGNILERFSAQQFPDLHSELNLSSLELGDSALYFCASSQGQMPSGNTIYFGEGSWLTVV.

This clone turned up a few times. CDR3 amino acids: CASSFSGQAFYGYTF. The CDR3 coding sequence is TGTGCCAGCAGTTTCTCGGGACAGGCGTTCTATGGCTACACCTTC. This rearrangement joins TRBV6-5 to TRBJ1-2, with 8 bases lining up with TRBD1. This CDR3 spans 15 amino acids. The junction had 8 bases not matched to a gene; V was cut back by 4 bases and J by 4 bases. Germline V gene sequence: CDR1 MNHEY, CDR2 SVGAGI.

This clone was detected only a few times. Other nucleotide sequences in the sample specify the same CDR3. The rearrangement uses TRBV28 and TRBJ1-2; the match to TRBD1 covers 8 bases. CDR1 is MDHEN and CDR2 is SYDVKM in the germline V gene. V lost 6 bases to trimming and J lost 4 bases; unmatched junction nucleotides: 4. The CDR3 length is 13 residues. DNA for the CDR3: TGTGCCAGCAGCCTTGGACAGGGCTATGGCTACACCTTC. This codes for CASSLGQGYGYTF.

CDR3 residues: CASSLGSLAALGEQFF. CDR3 nucleotides: TGCGCCAGCAGCTTGGGAAGCCTAGCGGCCCTCGGGGAGCAGTTCTTC. The chain employs TRBV5-1 and TRBJ2-1; 7 bases match TRBD2. Unmatched junction bases numbered 13, after V lost 0 bases and J lost 10 bases. The CDR3 spans 16 residues. Per the germline V gene, CDR1 is SGHRS and CDR2 is YFSETQ.

The chain joins TRBV10-3 to TRBJ1-5, with a possible D match to TRBD1 (6 bases). The CDR3 extends over 15 amino acids. The V gene lost 3 bases and the J gene lost 7 bases, with 16 bases spanning the gap. Germline CDR1 reads ENHRY; CDR2 reads SYGVKD. In nucleotides, the CDR3 is TGTGCCATCAGTGAAACAGGGCAGAGTTTGCAGCCCCAGCATTTT. It yields the protein CAISETGQSLQPQHF.

V gene TRBV19 combines with J gene TRBJ1-2, with 8 bases that match TRBD1. This CDR3 comprises 14 residues. Germline CDR1 is LNHDA and CDR2 is SQIVND (reference sequence). With 5 bases clipped from V and 4 bases from J, the junction kept 6 bases outside the gene matches. The CDR3 DNA follows: TGTGCCAGTAGTTCCGACAGGGGAGGCTATGGCTACACCTTC. The encoded protein is CASSSDRGGYGYTF.

The rearrangement links TRBV7-3 to TRBJ1-2; D might be TRBD1 (5 bases). V was shortened by 4 bases and J by 7 bases, with 13 bases between the two germline ends. The CDR3 is made up of 13 amino acids. Per germline, CDR1 SGHTA and CDR2 FQGTGA. The CDR3 is CASSSRDSAGYTF. CDR3 nucleotides: TGTGCCAGCAGCTCTCGGGACTCCGCTGGCTACACCTTC. The variable domain in full, completed from reference TRBV7-3 and TRBJ1-2, reads GAGVSQTPSNKVTEKGKYVELRCDPISGHTALYWYRQSLGQGPEFLIYFQGTGAADDSGLPNDRFFAVRPEGSVSTLKIQRTERGDSAVYLCASSSRDSAGYTFGSGTRLTVV.

CDR3 DNA sequence: TGTGCCATCAGGGACAGTTTCACAGATACGCAGTATTTT. Amino acid sequence: CAIRDSFTDTQYF. This chain connects TRBV10-3 to TRBJ2-3; possibly TRBD1 for D (6 bases). CDR3 length: 13 residues. The germline CDR1 and CDR2 sequences are ENHRY and SYGVKD. V lost 6 bases to trimming and J lost 2 bases, with 9 bases between them.

The chain combines TRBV11-2 with TRBJ2-7; weak D call: TRBD2 (6 bases). V lost 2 bases to trimming and J lost 2 bases, with 10 bases between them. The germline CDR1 and CDR2 sequences are SGHAT and FQNNGV. The CDR3 runs to 14 residues. CDR3 region: CASSLQAGTYEQYF. In DNA, the CDR3 is TGTGCCAGCAGCTTACAGGCGGGAACCTACGAGCAGTACTTC.

This clone was detected a few times. The gene calls are TRBV20-1 and TRBJ1-2, with TRBD1 identical over 7 bases. The germline V gene encodes CDR1 DFQATT and CDR2 SNEGSKA (reference sequence). Trimming at V came to 3 bases and at J to 4 bases, leaving 5 bases not matched to a gene. The CDR3 covers 13 residues. CDR3 sequence (DNA): TGCAGTGCTAGTGCGACAGGGAGCTATGGCTACACCTTC. This sequence encodes CSASATGSYGYTF.